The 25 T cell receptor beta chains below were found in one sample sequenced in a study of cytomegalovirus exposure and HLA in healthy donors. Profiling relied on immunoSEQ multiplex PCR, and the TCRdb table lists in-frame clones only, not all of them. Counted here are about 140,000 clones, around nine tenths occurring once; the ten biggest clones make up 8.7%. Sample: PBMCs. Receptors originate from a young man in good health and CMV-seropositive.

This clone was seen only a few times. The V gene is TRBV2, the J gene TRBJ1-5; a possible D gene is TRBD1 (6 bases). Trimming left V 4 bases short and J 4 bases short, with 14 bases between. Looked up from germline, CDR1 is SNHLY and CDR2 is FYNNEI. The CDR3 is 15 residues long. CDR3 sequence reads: CASSAQGAPNQPQHF. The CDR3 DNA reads TGTGCCAGCAGTGCACAGGGAGCACCAAATCAGCCCCAGCATTTT.

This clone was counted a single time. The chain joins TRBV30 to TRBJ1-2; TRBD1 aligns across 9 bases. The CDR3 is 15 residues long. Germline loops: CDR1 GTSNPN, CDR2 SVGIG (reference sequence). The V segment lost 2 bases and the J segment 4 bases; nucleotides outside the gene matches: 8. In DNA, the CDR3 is TGTGCCTGGAGTCACCGGGACAGGGCTGGCTATGGCTACACCTTC. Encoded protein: CAWSHRDRAGYGYTF.

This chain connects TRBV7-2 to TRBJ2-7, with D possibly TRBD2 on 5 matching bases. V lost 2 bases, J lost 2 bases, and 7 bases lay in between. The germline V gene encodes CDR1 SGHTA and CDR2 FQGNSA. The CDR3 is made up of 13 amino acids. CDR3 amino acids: CASSLTSPYEQYF. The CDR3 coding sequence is TGTGCCAGCAGCTTAACTAGTCCCTACGAGCAGTACTTC.

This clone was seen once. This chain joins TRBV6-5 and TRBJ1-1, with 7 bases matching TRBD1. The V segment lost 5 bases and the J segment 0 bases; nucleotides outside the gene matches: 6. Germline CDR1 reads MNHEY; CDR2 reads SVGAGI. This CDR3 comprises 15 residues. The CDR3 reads CASSRDSSMNTEAFF. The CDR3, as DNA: TGTGCCAGCAGTCGGGACAGCAGTATGAACACTGAAGCTTTCTTT.

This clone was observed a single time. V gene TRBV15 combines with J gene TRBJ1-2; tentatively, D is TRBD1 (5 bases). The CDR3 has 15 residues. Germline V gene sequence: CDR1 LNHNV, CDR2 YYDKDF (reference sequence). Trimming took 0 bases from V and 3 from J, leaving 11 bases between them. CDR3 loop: CATSRDRVRDYGYTF. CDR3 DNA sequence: TGTGCCACCAGCAGAGATCGTGTCAGGGACTATGGCTACACCTTC.

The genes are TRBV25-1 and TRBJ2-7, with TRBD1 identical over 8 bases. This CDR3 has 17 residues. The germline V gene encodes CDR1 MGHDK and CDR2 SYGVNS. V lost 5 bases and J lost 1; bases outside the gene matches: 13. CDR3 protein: CASSPKGKGQASYEQYF. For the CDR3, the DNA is TGTGCCAGCAGTCCAAAGGGAAAGGGACAGGCGTCCTACGAGCAGTACTTC.

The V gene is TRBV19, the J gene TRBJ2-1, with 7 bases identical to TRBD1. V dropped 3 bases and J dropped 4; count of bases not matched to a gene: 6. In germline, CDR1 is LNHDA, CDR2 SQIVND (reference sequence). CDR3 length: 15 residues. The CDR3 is CASSIWGQPYNEQFF. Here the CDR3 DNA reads TGTGCCAGTAGTATCTGGGGACAGCCTTACAATGAGCAGTTCTTC. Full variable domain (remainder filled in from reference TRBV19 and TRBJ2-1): DGGITQSPKYLFRKEGQNVTLSCEQNLNHDAMYWYRQDPGQGLRLIYYSQIVNDFQKGDIAEGYSVSREKKESFPLTVTSAQKNPTAFYLCASSIWGQPYNEQFFGPGTRLTVL.

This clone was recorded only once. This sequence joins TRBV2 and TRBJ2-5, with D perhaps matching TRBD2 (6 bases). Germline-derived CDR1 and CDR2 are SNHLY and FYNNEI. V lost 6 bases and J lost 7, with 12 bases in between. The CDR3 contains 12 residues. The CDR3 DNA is TGTGCCAGCAGGGGGACTGGATGGACCCAGTACTTC. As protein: CASRGTGWTQYF.

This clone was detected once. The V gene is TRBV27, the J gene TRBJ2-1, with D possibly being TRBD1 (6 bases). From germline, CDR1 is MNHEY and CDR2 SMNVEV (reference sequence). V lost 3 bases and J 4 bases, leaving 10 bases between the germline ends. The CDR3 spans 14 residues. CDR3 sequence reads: CASSLSGQYNEQFF. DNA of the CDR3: TGTGCCAGCAGTTTGTCGGGACAATACAATGAGCAGTTCTTC.

CDR3 loop: CASSYSRGTANEQFF. The CDR3 DNA reads as TGTGCCAGCAGTTACTCGAGGGGGACAGCCAATGAGCAGTTCTTC. V is TRBV6-5 and J is TRBJ2-1; 7 bases agree with TRBD1. The CDR3 totals 15 residues. Germline assignment: CDR1 MNHEY and CDR2 SVGAGI. Trimming cost V 0 bases and J 6 bases; bases outside gene matches: 5.

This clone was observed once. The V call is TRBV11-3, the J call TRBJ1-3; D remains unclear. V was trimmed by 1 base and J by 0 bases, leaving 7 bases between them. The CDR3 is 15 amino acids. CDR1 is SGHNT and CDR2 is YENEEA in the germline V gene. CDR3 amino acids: CASSLGGNSGNTIYF. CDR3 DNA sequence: TGTGCCAGCAGCTTAGGCGGCAACTCTGGAAACACCATATATTTT.

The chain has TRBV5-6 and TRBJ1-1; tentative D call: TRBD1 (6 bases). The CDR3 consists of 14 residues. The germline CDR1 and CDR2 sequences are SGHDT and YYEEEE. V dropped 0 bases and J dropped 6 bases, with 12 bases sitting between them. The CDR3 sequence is CASSLATGYPEAFF. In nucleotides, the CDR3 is TGTGCCAGCAGCTTGGCCACAGGGTACCCTGAAGCTTTCTTT.

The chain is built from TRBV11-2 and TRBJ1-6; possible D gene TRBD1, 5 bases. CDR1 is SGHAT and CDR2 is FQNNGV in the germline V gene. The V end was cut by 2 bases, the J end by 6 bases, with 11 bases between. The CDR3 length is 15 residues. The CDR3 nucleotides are TGTGCCAGCAGCTTATTTTCAGGGTTTAATTCACCCCTCCACTTT. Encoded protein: CASSLFSGFNSPLHF.

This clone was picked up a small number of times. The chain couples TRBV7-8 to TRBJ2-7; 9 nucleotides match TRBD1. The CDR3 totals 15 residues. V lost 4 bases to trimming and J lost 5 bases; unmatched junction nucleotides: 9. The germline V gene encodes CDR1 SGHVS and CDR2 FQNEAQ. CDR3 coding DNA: TGTGCCAGCAGCTCTCGATGGGGACAGGGCCACGAGCAGTACTTC. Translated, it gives CASSSRWGQGHEQYF.

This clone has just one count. The CDR3 sequence is CASSLVALNYGYTF. The CDR3 bases are TGTGCCAGCAGCTTAGTCGCGCTGAACTATGGCTACACCTTC. The rearrangement uses TRBV7-9 and TRBJ1-2; no clear D gene. Germline CDR1 is SEHNR and CDR2 is FQNEAQ (reference sequence). Between the trimmed V and J ends, which lost 1 base and 2 bases, there was a span of 8 bases. There are 14 residues in the CDR3.

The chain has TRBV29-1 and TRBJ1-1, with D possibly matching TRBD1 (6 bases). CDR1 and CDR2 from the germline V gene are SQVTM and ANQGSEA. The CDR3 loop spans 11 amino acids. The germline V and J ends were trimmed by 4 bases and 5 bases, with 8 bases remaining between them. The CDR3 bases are TGCAGCGTTGTCACAGGGACTGAAGCTTTCTTT. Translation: CSVVTGTEAFF.

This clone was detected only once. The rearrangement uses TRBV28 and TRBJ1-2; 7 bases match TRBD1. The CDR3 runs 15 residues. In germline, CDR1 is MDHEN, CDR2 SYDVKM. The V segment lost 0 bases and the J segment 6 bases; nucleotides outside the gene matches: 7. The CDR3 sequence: CASSLWATGSDGYTF. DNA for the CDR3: TGTGCCAGCAGTTTATGGGCGACAGGGTCGGATGGCTACACCTTC.

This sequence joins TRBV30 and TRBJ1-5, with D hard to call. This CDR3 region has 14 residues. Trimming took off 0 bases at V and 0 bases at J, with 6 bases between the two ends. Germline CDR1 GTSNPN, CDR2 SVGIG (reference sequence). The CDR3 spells CAWSVPSSNQPQHF. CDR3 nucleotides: TGTGCCTGGAGTGTCCCGAGTAGCAATCAGCCCCAGCATTTT.

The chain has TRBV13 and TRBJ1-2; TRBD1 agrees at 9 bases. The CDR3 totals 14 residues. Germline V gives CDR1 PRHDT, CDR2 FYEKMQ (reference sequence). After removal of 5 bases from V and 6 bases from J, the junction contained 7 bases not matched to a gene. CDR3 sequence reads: CASSPQQGAHGYTF. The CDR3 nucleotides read TGTGCCAGCAGCCCGCAACAGGGGGCGCATGGCTACACCTTC.

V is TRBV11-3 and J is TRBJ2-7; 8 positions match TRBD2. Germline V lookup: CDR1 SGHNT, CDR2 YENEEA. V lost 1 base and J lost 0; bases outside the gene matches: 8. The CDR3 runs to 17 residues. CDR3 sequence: CASSLAGGGRPSYEQYF. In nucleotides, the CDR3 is TGTGCCAGCAGCTTAGCCGGAGGCGGGAGGCCCTCCTACGAGCAGTACTTC.

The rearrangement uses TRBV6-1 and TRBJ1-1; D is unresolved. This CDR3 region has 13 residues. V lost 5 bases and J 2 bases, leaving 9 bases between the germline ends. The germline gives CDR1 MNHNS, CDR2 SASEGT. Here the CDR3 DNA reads TGTGCCAGCAGTAGCCTCATCAACACTGAAGCTTTCTTT. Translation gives CASSSLINTEAFF.

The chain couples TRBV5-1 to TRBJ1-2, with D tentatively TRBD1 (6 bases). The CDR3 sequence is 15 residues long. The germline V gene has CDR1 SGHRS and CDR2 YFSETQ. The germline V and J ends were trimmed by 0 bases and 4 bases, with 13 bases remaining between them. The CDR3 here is CASSLGTANAYGYTF. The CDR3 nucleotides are TGCGCCAGCAGCTTGGGGACAGCCAACGCCTATGGCTACACCTTC. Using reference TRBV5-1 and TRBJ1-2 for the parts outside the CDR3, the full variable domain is KAGVTQTPRYLIKTRGQQVTLSCSPISGHRSVSWYQQTPGQGLQFLFEYFSETQRNKGNFPGRFSGRQFSNSRSEMNVSTLELGDSALYLCASSLGTANAYGYTFGSGTRLTVV.

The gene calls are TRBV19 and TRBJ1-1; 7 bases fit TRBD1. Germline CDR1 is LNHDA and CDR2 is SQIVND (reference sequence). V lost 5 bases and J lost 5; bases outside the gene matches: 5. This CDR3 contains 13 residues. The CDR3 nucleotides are TGTGCCAGTAGTTTAGGGGGCAGGACTGAAGCTTTCTTT. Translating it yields CASSLGGRTEAFF. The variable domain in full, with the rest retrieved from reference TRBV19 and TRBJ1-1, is DGGITQSPKYLFRKEGQNVTLSCEQNLNHDAMYWYRQDPGQGLRLIYYSQIVNDFQKGDIAEGYSVSREKKESFPLTVTSAQKNPTAFYLCASSLGGRTEAFFGQGTRLTVV.

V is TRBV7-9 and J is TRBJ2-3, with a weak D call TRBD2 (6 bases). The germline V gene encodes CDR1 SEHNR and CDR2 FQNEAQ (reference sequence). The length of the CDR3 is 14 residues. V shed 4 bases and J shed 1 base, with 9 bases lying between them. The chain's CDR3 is CASSYASGTDTQYF. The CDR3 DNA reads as TGTGCCAGCAGCTATGCTAGCGGCACAGATACGCAGTATTTT.

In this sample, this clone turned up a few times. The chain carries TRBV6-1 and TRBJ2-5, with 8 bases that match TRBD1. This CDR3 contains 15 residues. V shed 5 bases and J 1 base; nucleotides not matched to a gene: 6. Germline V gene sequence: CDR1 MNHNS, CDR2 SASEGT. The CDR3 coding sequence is TGTGCCAGCAGTCAAGACAGGGGACTCCAAGAGACCCAGTACTTC. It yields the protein CASSQDRGLQETQYF.